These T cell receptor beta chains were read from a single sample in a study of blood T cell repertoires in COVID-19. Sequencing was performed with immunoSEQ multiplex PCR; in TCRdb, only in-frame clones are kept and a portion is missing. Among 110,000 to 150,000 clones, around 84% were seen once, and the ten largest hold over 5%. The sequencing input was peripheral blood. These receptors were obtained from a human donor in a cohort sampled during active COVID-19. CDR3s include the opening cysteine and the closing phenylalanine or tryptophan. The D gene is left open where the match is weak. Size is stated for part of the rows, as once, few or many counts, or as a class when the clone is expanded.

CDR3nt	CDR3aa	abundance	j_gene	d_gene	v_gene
TGTGCCAGCAGTCCGGGACAGGCCCCTTGGGAGCAGTACTTC	CASSPGQAPWEQYF	-	TRBJ2-7	TRBD1	TRBV3-1/TRBV3-2
TGTGCCAGCAGCCAAGAAGGGGGACAGGGGAGGGGACAGCCCCAGCATTTT	CASSQEGGQGRGQPQHF	-	TRBJ1-5	TRBD1	TRBV3-1/TRBV3-2
TGTGCCAGCAGCTGGGGTGCAGGGAGGGCCAATTCACCCCTCCACTTT	CASSWGAGRANSPLHF	few	TRBJ1-6	-	TRBV5-6
TGTGCCAGCAGTCCCCGAGGTTATCCCTACGAGCAGTACTTC	CASSPRGYPYEQYF	-	TRBJ2-7	-	TRBV27
TGTGCCAGCAGCTTAGGAGGCGCAGCAACTAATGAAAAACTGTTTTTT	CASSLGGAATNEKLFF	-	TRBJ1-4	-	TRBV11-3
TGTGCCAGCAGTTCCGGGGGGGTTGGCTACACCTTC	CASSSGGVGYTF	-	TRBJ1-2	-	TRBV27
TGTGCCAGCAGTGAAGGGGGGGCACCCCTCCACTTT	CASSEGGAPLHF	-	TRBJ1-6	-	TRBV13
TGTGCCAGCAGTTACTCGAGGGACAGGGCTCAGGGCTACACCTTC	CASSYSRDRAQGYTF	-	TRBJ1-2	TRBD1	TRBV6-5
TGCGCCAGCAGCCCCGGCAGGGCACGGCGGCACGAGCAGTACTTC	CASSPGRARRHEQYF	-	TRBJ2-7	-	TRBV5-1
TGTGCCAGCACTCCCCTTGAGGACAATGAGCAGTTCTTC	CASTPLEDNEQFF	-	TRBJ2-1	-	TRBV27
TGTGCCAGCAGGCACTCCGGGACAGGCTCCTACGAGCAGTACTTC	CASRHSGTGSYEQYF	-	TRBJ2-7	TRBD1	TRBV27
TGTGCCAGCAGCCATAAGACAGGGGAGGGGGGAGAGACCCAGTACTTC	CASSHKTGEGGETQYF	-	TRBJ2-5	-	TRBV28
TGTGCCAGCAGTTTAGCGGGAGTTACCGGGGAGCTGTTTTTT	CASSLAGVTGELFF	-	TRBJ2-2	TRBD2	TRBV27
TGTGCCAGCAGCCTCGCCGGGACAGGGAACACTGAAGCTTTCTTT	CASSLAGTGNTEAFF	-	TRBJ1-1	TRBD1	TRBV7-8
TGTGCCAGCAGCCCGCTCCCCGGGACAGAAAATGAAAAACTGTTTTTT	CASSPLPGTENEKLFF	-	TRBJ1-4	TRBD1	TRBV7-2
TGCGCCAGCAGCTCTACAGGGGGTGTCGATGAAAAACTGTTTTTT	CASSSTGGVDEKLFF	-	TRBJ1-4	TRBD1	TRBV5-1
TGTGCCAGTAGTGCTCAGACAGGGATGTGGAACACTGAAGCTTTCTTT	CASSAQTGMWNTEAFF	-	TRBJ1-1	TRBD1	TRBV19
TGTGCCTGGGTGAGGGCGACCGAAGCTTTCTTT	CAWVRATEAFF	-	TRBJ1-1	-	TRBV30
TGTGCCAGCAGCTCCCGACAGGGAGAGCGTAATGAAAAACTGTTTTTT	CASSSRQGERNEKLFF	-	TRBJ1-4	TRBD1	TRBV7-3
TGTGCCAGCAGATCCGCCGGAGGTGGGTCCTACGAGCAGTACTTC	CASRSAGGGSYEQYF	-	TRBJ2-7	-	TRBV6-5
TGCGCCAGCAGCTTGAGGGGGACAGGGCTTAGCGAGCAGTACTTC	CASSLRGTGLSEQYF	-	TRBJ2-7	TRBD1	TRBV5-1
TGTGCCAGCACTACTTTCGCCACAGGGCAGTCCATCTATAATTCACCCCTCCACTTT	CASTTFATGQSIYNSPLHF	-	TRBJ1-6	-	TRBV28
TGCGCCAGCAGCTTCGGGGAAAAAAGTCGGCCCATCTACGAGCAGTACTTC	CASSFGEKSRPIYEQYF	once	TRBJ2-7	-	TRBV5-1
TGTGCCAGCAGGATGGAGGGGAGGTGGACCTACGAGCAGTACTTC	CASRMEGRWTYEQYF	once	TRBJ2-7	-	TRBV27
TGTGCCAGCAGTTACTCAGCCAGGGGGCCTTACAATGAGCAGTTCTTC	CASSYSARGPYNEQFF	-	TRBJ2-1	TRBD1	TRBV6-5
TGCAGTGCTAGAGGCACGCATCGGGCTTTCTTT	CSARGTHRAFF	-	TRBJ1-1	-	TRBV20-1
TGTGCCAGCAGTCCCCCGGGACAGACCTACGAGCAGTACTTC	CASSPPGQTYEQYF	-	TRBJ2-7	TRBD1	TRBV28